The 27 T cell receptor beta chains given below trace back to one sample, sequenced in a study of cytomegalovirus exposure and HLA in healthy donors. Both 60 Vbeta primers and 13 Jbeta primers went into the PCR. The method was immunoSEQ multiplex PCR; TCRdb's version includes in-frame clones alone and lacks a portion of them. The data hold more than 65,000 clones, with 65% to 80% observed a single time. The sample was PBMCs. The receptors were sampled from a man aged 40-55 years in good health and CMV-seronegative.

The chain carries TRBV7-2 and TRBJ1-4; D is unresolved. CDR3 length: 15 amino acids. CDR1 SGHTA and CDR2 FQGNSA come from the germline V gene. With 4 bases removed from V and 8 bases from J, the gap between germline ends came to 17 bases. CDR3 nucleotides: TGTGCCAGCAGCTCCCTGGGCAGATGGAACGAAAAACTGTTTTTT. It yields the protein CASSSLGRWNEKLFF.

The CDR3 bases are TGTGCCAGCAGCTTAGCGAGGGGGCGCGAAAAACTGTTTTTT. It encodes CASSLARGREKLFF. The chain employs TRBV7-6 and TRBJ1-4, with 7 bases aligning to TRBD1. The CDR3 has 14 residues. V lost 0 bases and J lost 8; bases outside the gene matches: 3. CDR1 is SGHVS, CDR2 FNYEAQ, per germline.

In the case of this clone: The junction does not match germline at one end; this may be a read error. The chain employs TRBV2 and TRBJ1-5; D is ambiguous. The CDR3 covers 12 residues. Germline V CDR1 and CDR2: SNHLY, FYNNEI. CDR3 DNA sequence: TGTGCCAGCAGGGAAGCCTATCAGCCCCAGCATTTT. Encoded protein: CASREAYQPQHF.

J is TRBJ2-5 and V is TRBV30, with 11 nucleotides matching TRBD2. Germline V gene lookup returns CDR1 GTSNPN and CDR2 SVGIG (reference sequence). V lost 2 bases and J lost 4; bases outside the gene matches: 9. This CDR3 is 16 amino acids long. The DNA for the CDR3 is TGTGCCTGGAGTCGGGGGCTAGCGGGGGGAGGAGAGACCCAGTACTTC. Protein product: CAWSRGLAGGGETQYF.

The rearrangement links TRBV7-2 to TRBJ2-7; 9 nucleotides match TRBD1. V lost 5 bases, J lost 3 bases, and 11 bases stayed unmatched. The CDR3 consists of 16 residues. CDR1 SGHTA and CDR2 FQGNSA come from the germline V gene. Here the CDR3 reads CASSRGTGWGGYEQYF. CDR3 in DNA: TGTGCCAGCAGCCGAGGGACAGGGTGGGGAGGCTACGAGCAGTACTTC.

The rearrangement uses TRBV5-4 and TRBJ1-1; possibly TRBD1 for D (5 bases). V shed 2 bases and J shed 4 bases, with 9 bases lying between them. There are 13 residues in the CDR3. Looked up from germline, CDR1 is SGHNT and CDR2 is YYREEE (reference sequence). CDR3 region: CASSFGGGTEAFF. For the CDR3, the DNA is TGTGCCAGCAGCTTCGGGGGAGGCACTGAAGCTTTCTTT.

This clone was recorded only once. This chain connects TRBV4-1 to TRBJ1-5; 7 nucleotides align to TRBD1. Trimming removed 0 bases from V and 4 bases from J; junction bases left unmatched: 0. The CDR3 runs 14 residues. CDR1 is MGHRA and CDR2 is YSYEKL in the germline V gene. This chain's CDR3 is CASSQDRGNQPQHF. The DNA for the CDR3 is TGCGCCAGCAGCCAAGACAGGGGGAATCAGCCCCAGCATTTT.

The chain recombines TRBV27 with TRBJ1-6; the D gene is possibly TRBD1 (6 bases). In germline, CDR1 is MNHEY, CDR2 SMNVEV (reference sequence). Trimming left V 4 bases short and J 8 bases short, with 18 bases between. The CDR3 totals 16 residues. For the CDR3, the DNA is TGTGCCAGCAGTTCCCGCCCCGGGACACCGGATTCACCCCTCCACTTT. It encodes CASSSRPGTPDSPLHF.

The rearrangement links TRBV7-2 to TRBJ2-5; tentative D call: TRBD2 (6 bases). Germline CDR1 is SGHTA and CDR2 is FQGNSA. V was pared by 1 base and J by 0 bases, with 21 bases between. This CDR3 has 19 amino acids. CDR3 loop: CASSLVGTSGGPYQETQYF. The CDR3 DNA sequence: TGTGCCAGCAGCTTAGTTGGGACGTCCGGGGGACCGTACCAAGAGACCCAGTACTTC.

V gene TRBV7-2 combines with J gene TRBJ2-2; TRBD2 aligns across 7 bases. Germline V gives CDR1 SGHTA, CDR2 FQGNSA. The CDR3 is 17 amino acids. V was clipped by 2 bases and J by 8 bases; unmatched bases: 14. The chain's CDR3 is CASSLYWFGGTSGELFF. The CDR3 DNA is TGTGCCAGCAGCTTATATTGGTTCGGGGGGACTTCTGGGGAGCTGTTTTTT. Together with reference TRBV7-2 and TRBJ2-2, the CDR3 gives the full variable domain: GAGVSQSPSNKVTEKGKDVELRCDPISGHTALYWYRQSLGQGLEFLIYFQGNSAPDKSGLPSDRFSAERTGGSVSTLTIQRTQQEDSAVYLCASSLYWFGGTSGELFFGEGSRLTVL.

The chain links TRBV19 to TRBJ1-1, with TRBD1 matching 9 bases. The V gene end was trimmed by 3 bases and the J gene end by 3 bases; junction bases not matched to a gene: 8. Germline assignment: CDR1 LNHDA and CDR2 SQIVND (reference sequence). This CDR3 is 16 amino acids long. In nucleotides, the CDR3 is TGTGCCAGTAGTATCCACAGGGGGCGCAGGGACACTGAAGCTTTCTTT. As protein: CASSIHRGRRDTEAFF.

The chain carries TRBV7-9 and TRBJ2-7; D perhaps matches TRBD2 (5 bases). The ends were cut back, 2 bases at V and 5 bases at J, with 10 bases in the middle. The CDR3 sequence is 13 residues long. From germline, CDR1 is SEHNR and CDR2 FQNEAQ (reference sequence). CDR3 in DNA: TGTGCCAGCAGCTTACTCTCCGGGAACGAGCAGTACTTC. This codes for CASSLLSGNEQYF.

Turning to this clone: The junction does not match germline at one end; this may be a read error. The CDR3: CAGSNTGGASNTEAFF. CDR3 DNA sequence: TGTGCCGGCAGTAACACAGGGGGAGCTTCGAACACTGAAGCTTTCTTT. The rearrangement links TRBV6-6 to TRBJ1-1, with 8 bases fitting TRBD1. The CDR3 runs 16 residues. Germline V gives CDR1 MNHNY, CDR2 SVGAGI (reference sequence).

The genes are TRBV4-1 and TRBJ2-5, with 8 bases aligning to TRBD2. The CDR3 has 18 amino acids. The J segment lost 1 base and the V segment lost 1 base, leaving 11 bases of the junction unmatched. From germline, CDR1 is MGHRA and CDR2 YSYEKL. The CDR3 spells CASSQVESGGGTQETQYF. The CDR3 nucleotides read TGCGCCAGCAGCCAAGTTGAGAGTGGCGGGGGGACCCAAGAGACCCAGTACTTC.

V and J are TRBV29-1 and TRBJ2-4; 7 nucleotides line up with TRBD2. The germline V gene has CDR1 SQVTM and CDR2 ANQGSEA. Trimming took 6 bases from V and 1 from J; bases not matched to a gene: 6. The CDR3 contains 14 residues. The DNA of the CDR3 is TGCAGCGTCTCCCCCGGGGGGGCCAAAAACATTCAGTACTTC. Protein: CSVSPGGAKNIQYF. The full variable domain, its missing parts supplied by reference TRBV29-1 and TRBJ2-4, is SAVISQKPSRDICQRGTSLTIQCQVDSQVTMMFWYRQQPGQSLTLIATANQGSEATYESGFVIDKFPISRPNLTFSTLTVSNMSPEDSSIYLCSVSPGGAKNIQYFGAGTRLSVL.

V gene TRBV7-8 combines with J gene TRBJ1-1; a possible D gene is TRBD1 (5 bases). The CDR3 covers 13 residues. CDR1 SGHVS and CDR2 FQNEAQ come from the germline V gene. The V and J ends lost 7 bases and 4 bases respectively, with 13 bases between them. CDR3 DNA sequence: TGTGCCAGCACGTGGGTGGGGGGCACTGAAGCTTTCTTT. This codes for CASTWVGGTEAFF.

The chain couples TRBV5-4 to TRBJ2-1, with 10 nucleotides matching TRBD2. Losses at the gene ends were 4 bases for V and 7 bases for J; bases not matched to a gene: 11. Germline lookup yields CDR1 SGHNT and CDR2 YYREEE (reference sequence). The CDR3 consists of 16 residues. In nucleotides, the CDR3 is TGTGCCAGCAGCGCGCACTCTAGCGGGGGCCTTAATGAGCAGTTCTTC. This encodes CASSAHSSGGLNEQFF.

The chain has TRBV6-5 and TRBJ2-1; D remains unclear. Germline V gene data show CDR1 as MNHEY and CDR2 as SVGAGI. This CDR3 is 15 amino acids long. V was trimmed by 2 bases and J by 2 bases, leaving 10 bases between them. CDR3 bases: TGTGCCAGCAGTTACGAGCCCCTCCCCTACAATGAGCAGTTCTTC. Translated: CASSYEPLPYNEQFF.

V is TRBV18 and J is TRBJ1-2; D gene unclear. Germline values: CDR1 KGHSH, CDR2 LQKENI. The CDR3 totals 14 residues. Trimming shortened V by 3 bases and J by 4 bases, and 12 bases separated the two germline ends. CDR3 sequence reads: CASSPGHSIYGYTF. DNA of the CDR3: TGTGCCAGCTCACCGGGCCACAGCATCTATGGCTACACCTTC.

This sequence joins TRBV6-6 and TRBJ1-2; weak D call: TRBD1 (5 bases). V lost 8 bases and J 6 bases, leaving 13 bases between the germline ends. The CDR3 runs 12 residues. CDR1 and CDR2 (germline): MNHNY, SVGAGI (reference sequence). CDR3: CASSPLDNGYTF. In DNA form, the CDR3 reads TGTGCCAGCTCCCCCCTGGACAATGGCTACACCTTC.

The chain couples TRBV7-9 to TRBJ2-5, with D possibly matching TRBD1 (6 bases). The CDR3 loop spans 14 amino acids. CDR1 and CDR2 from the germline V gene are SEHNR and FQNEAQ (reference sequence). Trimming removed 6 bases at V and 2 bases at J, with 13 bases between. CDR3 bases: TGTGCCAGCAGAGGGACACGGGGACAAGAGACCCAGTACTTC. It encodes CASRGTRGQETQYF.

The CDR3 nucleotides are TGTGCCAGTAGTATAGACCACTCCTACAATGAGCAGTTCTTC. It specifies CASSIDHSYNEQFF. The rearrangement joins TRBV19 to TRBJ2-1; no clear D gene. The V and J ends lost 0 bases and 0 bases respectively, with 3 bases between them. The CDR3 spans 14 residues. Germline CDR1 and CDR2: LNHDA and SQIVND (reference sequence).

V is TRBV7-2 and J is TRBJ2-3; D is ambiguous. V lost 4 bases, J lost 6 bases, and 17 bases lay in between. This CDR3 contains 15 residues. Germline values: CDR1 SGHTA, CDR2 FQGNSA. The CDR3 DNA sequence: TGTGCCAGCAGCTCTAATTCAAGAGCGCGGGATACGCAGTATTTT. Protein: CASSSNSRARDTQYF.

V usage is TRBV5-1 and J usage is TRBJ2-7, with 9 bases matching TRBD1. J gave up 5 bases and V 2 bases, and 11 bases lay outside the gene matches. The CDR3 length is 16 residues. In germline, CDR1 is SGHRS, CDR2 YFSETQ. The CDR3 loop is CASSFHPGTGRHEQYF. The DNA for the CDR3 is TGCGCCAGCAGCTTCCACCCCGGGACAGGGCGCCACGAGCAGTACTTC. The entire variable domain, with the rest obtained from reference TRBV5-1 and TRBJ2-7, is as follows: KAGVTQTPRYLIKTRGQQVTLSCSPISGHRSVSWYQQTPGQGLQFLFEYFSETQRNKGNFPGRFSGRQFSNSRSEMNVSTLELGDSALYLCASSFHPGTGRHEQYFGPGTRLTVT.

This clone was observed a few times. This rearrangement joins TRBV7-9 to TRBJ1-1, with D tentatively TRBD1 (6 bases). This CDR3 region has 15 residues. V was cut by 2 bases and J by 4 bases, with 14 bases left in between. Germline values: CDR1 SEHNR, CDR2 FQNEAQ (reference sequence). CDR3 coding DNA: TGTGCCAGCAGCTTAAGGCCACAGGGTGCCACTGAAGCTTTCTTT. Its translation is CASSLRPQGATEAFF.

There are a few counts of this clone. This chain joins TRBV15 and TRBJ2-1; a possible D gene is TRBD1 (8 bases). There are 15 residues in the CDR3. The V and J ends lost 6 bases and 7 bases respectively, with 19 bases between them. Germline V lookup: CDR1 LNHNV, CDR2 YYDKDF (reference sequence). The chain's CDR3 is CATSPDRGGMNEQFF. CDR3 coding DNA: TGTGCCACCAGTCCCGACAGGGGAGGGATGAATGAGCAGTTCTTC. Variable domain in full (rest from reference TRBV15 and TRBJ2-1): DAMVIQNPRYQVTQFGKPVTLSCSQTLNHNVMYWYQQKSSQAPKLLFHYYDKDFNNEADTPDNFQSRRPNTSFCFLDIRSPGLGDTAMYLCATSPDRGGMNEQFFGPGTRLTVL.

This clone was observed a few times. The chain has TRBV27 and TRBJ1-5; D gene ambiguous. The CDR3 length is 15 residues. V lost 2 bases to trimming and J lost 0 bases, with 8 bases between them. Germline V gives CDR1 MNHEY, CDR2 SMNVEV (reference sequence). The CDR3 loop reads CASSLTRDSNQPQHF. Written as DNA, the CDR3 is TGTGCCAGCAGTTTAACCCGGGATAGCAATCAGCCCCAGCATTTT.